These T cell receptor beta chains were read from a single sample in a study of blood T cell repertoires in COVID-19. The protocol was immunoSEQ multiplex PCR, while the TCRdb copy is restricted to in-frame clones and leaves out a portion. The sample lists 200,000 to 300,000 clones; 80% to 90% were seen once. The specimen was peripheral blood. All receptors come from a man aged 25-45 years with active or convalescent COVID-19. Each CDR3 is given without its conserved first and last residue.

v_call cdr3_aa
TRBV2 ASSERGGSASTDTQY
TRBV3-1/TRBV3-2 ASSPRTNP
TRBV6-1 ASSERQGARTTQY
TRBV6-5 ASSTPTEANYGYT
TRBV3-1/TRBV3-2 ASSPGEGWNQPQH
TRBV7-8 ASTPRAGGNKETQY
TRBV2 ASRGGAGVSGANVLT
TRBV5-1 ASSPEGTDSSYNEQF
TRBV3-1/TRBV3-2 ASSQAGISGQPQH
TRBV5-1 ASSLAASGQKSETQY
TRBV2 ASSAGFRKETQY
TRBV9 ASSRGGSRAETQY
TRBV9 ASSGGPGQGLALRNIQY
TRBV10-3 AIMGAGQGHNEQF
TRBV27 ASSPGQGRNQPQH
TRBV27 ASSLSRGDSNTEAF
TRBV6-5 ASSPTSGYTGELF
TRBV5-6 ASSLAPRGTEAF
TRBV29-1 STGLAEYNEQF
TRBV6-6 ASSYSARQGYEQY
TRBV5-1 ASSLGTSSGANVLT
TRBV4-3 ASSALGEALYGYT
TRBV29-1 SVVQGARTDTQY
TRBV29-1 SVPDRRTGEAF
TRBV6-4 AGSVAGGRDEQF
TRBV30 AWRQGSYNSPLH
TRBV21-1 ASRKLGQVYEQY
TRBV7-8 ASSTDTVGSPLH
TRBV6-1 ASSETGGNGYT
TRBV6-6 ASSSSRKNTGELF
TRBV6-5 ASSYSASSGNTIY
TRBV10-3 AISEILYEQY
TRBV19 ASGTGVGNEQF
TRBV9 ASSDRKEQGGNSPLH
TRBV18 ASSPGTDSYNEQF
TRBV6-2/TRBV6-3 ASSYPGQGSVYYGYT
TRBV11-3 ASSLGATGRYEQY
TRBV19 ASNPGHKETQY
TRBV12-3/TRBV12-4 ASSLKTGGGAF
TRBV18 ASSPVQDSGVEEQF
TRBV4-2 ASSLTGDTTDTQY
TRBV3-1/TRBV3-2 ASSPRTGKNNEKLF
TRBV27 ASSRDRGWTGELF
TRBV7-2 ASSLGGLSSRY
TRBV19 ASSTTNRVGYGYT
TRBV5-4 ASSLRDSLYEQY
TRBV7-9 ASVDSSYEQY
TRBV6-5 ASSRQFNQPQH